The next 19 T cell receptor beta chains were all read from a single sample in a study of graft-versus-host responses after intestinal transplantation. Their cognate antigens are unknown. This table comes from immunoSEQ multiplex PCR, and its TCRdb copy is limited to in-frame clones, with some not included. The sample lists about 100,000 clones; around 91% were seen once. The material was unstimulated CD4+ T cells sorted from spleen or lymph node cells, obtained before transplant. The receptors derive from a human donor who was the organ donor for an intestinal transplant.

The V gene is TRBV11-2, the J gene TRBJ1-2, with 7 positions matching TRBD1. V dropped 0 bases and J dropped 3; count of bases not matched to a gene: 4. CDR3 length: 15 residues. Germline values: CDR1 SGHAT, CDR2 FQNNGV. The CDR3 bases are TGTGCCAGCAGCTTAGATAGACAGGGTCACTATGGCTACACCTTC. As protein: CASSLDRQGHYGYTF. Combining the CDR3 with reference TRBV11-2 and TRBJ1-2 gives the whole variable domain EAGVAQSPRYKIIEKRQSVAFWCNPISGHATLYWYQQILGQGPKLLIQFQNNGVVDDSQLPKDRFSAERLKGVDSTLKIQPAKLEDSAVYLCASSLDRQGHYGYTFGSGTRLTVV.

V usage is TRBV6-4 and J usage is TRBJ2-2, with D perhaps TRBD1 (6 bases). Germline V CDR1 and CDR2: MRHNA, SNTAGT. This CDR3 is built from 14 residues. The germline V and J ends were trimmed by 4 bases and 4 bases, with 10 bases remaining between them. DNA for the CDR3: TGTGCCAGCAGTGCCCTCAGGGGCACCGGGGAGCTGTTTTTT. Its translation is CASSALRGTGELFF.

The chain combines TRBV4-2 with TRBJ2-1; TRBD2 matches at 8 bases. This CDR3 is built from 16 residues. Germline CDR1 and CDR2: LGHNA and YNFKEQ. The V segment lost 0 bases and the J segment 10 bases; nucleotides outside the gene matches: 11. CDR3 sequence: CASSQELAGLLGEQFF. For the CDR3, the DNA is TGTGCCAGCAGCCAAGAGTTAGCGGGGCTTTTGGGGGAGCAGTTCTTC.

This rearrangement joins TRBV6-5 to TRBJ1-1; 7 positions agree with TRBD1. V lost 6 bases, J lost 3 bases, and 4 bases stayed unmatched. The CDR3 loop spans 13 amino acids. Germline CDR1 MNHEY, CDR2 SVGAGI. The CDR3 DNA reads as TGTGCCAGCAGACGTCAGGGGGACACTGAAGCTTTCTTT. Encoded protein: CASRRQGDTEAFF.

The genes are TRBV6-1 and TRBJ1-6; D ambiguous. This CDR3 is built from 13 residues. The germline V and J ends were trimmed by 6 bases and 10 bases, with 13 bases remaining between them. Germline V gene sequence: CDR1 MNHNS, CDR2 SASEGT. CDR3 residues: CASRVVIRSPLHF. DNA for the CDR3: TGTGCCAGCAGGGTTGTAATCCGGTCACCCCTCCACTTT.

This chain joins TRBV19 and TRBJ2-1, with D perhaps TRBD1 (6 bases). This CDR3 contains 14 residues. The germline V gene encodes CDR1 LNHDA and CDR2 SQIVND (reference sequence). Trimming left V 8 bases short and J 6 bases short, with 17 bases between. In DNA, the CDR3 is TGTGCCAGTCGAGGGGGACGGGTGGGCAATGAGCAGTTCTTC. This gives the protein CASRGGRVGNEQFF.

This clone was detected once. The V gene is TRBV11-3, the J gene TRBJ2-3; TRBD1 matches 7 bases. This CDR3 spans 15 amino acids. Germline V gene data show CDR1 as SGHNT and CDR2 as YENEEA. V lost 5 bases, J lost 3 bases, and 8 bases stayed unmatched. DNA for the CDR3: TGTGCCAGCAGCCCCGGGACAGCTCCTACAGATACGCAGTATTTT. As protein: CASSPGTAPTDTQYF.

The CDR3 region is CASSLTGQGRGYEQYF. The CDR3 bases are TGTGCCAGCAGCTTAACAGGACAGGGGCGAGGTTACGAGCAGTACTTC. The V call is TRBV7-8, the J call TRBJ2-7, with 9 bases lining up with TRBD1. Germline V CDR1 and CDR2: SGHVS, FQNEAQ. The J segment lost 4 bases and the V segment lost 2 bases, leaving 9 bases of the junction unmatched. This CDR3 is 16 amino acids long.

This chain links TRBV11-1 with TRBJ2-2, with unresolved D. The germline V and J ends were trimmed by 7 bases and 0 bases, with 12 bases remaining between them. CDR3 length: 15 residues. CDR1 is SGHAT and CDR2 is FQDESV in the germline V gene (reference sequence). DNA for the CDR3: TGTGCCAGCAAACTAAGGAACACGAACACCGGGGAGCTGTTTTTT. The encoded protein is CASKLRNTNTGELFF. Combining the CDR3 with reference TRBV11-1 and TRBJ2-2 gives the whole variable domain EAEVAQSPRYKITEKSQAVAFWCDPISGHATLYWYRQILGQGPELLVQFQDESVVDDSQLPKDRFSAERLKGVDSTLKIQPAELGDSAMYLCASKLRNTNTGELFFGEGSRLTVL.

V usage is TRBV27 and J usage is TRBJ2-7, with 7 bases matching TRBD1. CDR3 size: 14 residues. J gave up 1 base and V 4 bases, and 4 bases lay outside the gene matches. Germline V gene data show CDR1 as MNHEY and CDR2 as SMNVEV (reference sequence). Here the CDR3 DNA reads TGTGCCAGCAGTTCACAGGGGCCTTCCTACGAGCAGTACTTC. Its translation: CASSSQGPSYEQYF.

The chain couples TRBV5-1 to TRBJ1-2; D gene uncertain. The CDR3 sequence is 11 residues long. CDR1 is SGHRS, CDR2 YFSETQ, per germline. Trimming left V 3 bases short and J 2 bases short, with 2 bases between. DNA for the CDR3: TGCGCCAGCAGCTCGAACTATGGCTACACCTTC. This codes for CASSSNYGYTF.

This sequence joins TRBV7-2 and TRBJ2-1; 11 bases are shared with TRBD2. Trimming took 5 bases from V and 10 from J; bases not matched to a gene: 10. The length of the CDR3 is 15 residues. The V gene's germline CDR1 is SGHTA and CDR2 FQGNSA. The CDR3 reads CASSPHSGGAQEQFF. Here the CDR3 DNA reads TGTGCCAGCAGCCCTCATAGCGGGGGGGCTCAGGAGCAGTTCTTC.

DNA of the CDR3: TGTGCCAGCAGCTTGGGGGTGGACAGGCCCAATTCACCCCTCCACTTT. Translated, it gives CASSLGVDRPNSPLHF. The chain recombines TRBV5-6 with TRBJ1-6; 7 nucleotides line up with TRBD1. From germline, CDR1 is SGHDT and CDR2 YYEEEE. Trimming at V came to 0 bases and at J to 7 bases, leaving 7 bases not matched to a gene. The CDR3 contains 16 residues.

The CDR3 bases are TGCGCCAGCACAGCCGCGACAGGGGCGGACAGTCAGTCACCCCTCCACTTT. It specifies CASTAATGADSQSPLHF. V gene TRBV10-1 combines with J gene TRBJ1-6, with 8 bases that match TRBD1. Per germline, CDR1 WNHNN and CDR2 SYGVQD (reference sequence). Losses at the gene ends were 7 bases for V and 10 bases for J; bases not matched to a gene: 18. CDR3 length equals 17 residues.

V usage is TRBV5-4 and J usage is TRBJ1-5; D ambiguous. Trimming left V 4 bases short and J 0 bases short, with 5 bases between. This CDR3 is 13 amino acids long. Germline loops: CDR1 SGHNT, CDR2 YYREEE (reference sequence). The CDR3 DNA sequence: TGTGCCAGCAGCCGGGGTAGCAATCAGCCCCAGCATTTT. Translated, it gives CASSRGSNQPQHF.

This chain connects TRBV2 to TRBJ2-2; 9 positions agree with TRBD2. Germline loops: CDR1 SNHLY, CDR2 FYNNEI. V lost 8 bases and J lost 0; bases outside the gene matches: 13. The CDR3 runs 18 residues. CDR3 in amino acids: CASRPLLAGLTNTGELFF. The CDR3 DNA reads TGTGCCAGCCGTCCTTTGCTAGCGGGGCTAACGAACACCGGGGAGCTGTTTTTT.

The rearrangement links TRBV2 to TRBJ2-7; no firm D call. Germline V gene data show CDR1 as SNHLY and CDR2 as FYNNEI. This CDR3 has 12 residues. The V and J ends lost 4 bases and 3 bases respectively, with 7 bases between them. CDR3: CASSGRGYEQYF. CDR3 DNA: TGTGCCAGCAGTGGACGCGGCTACGAGCAGTACTTC.

The V and J genes are TRBV18 and TRBJ1-4; D uncertain. In germline, CDR1 is KGHSH, CDR2 LQKENI. This CDR3 has 14 residues. V shed 6 bases and J shed 3 bases, with 11 bases lying between them. CDR3 in amino acids: CASSSMAANEKLFF. The CDR3 nucleotides read TGTGCCAGCTCGTCAATGGCGGCTAATGAAAAACTGTTTTTT.

The V and J genes are TRBV15 and TRBJ2-7; TRBD1 agrees at 8 bases. After removal of 1 base from V and 4 bases from J, the junction contained 3 bases not matched to a gene. Per germline, CDR1 LNHNV and CDR2 YYDKDF (reference sequence). The CDR3 has 14 residues. This CDR3 reads CATSRGTGFYEQYF. The CDR3 coding sequence is TGTGCCACCAGCAGAGGGACAGGGTTTTACGAGCAGTACTTC.